One sample yielded the 23 T cell receptor beta chains listed below, sequenced in a study of shared clonotypes between healthy human individuals. Sequencing used immunoSEQ multiplex PCR; TCRdb keeps in-frame clones, though not all of them. Here the sample spans millions of clones, 95% being singletons. Sequenced input: naive CD4+ T cells sorted from blood. The subset: CD45RA+ positively selected. The source is a man in his late teens or twenties in good health.

This chain uses TRBV4-2 with TRBJ1-3; D ambiguous. The CDR3 has 17 amino acids. The V and J ends lost 0 bases and 0 bases respectively, with 12 bases between them. Germline V gene data show CDR1 as LGHNA and CDR2 as YNFKEQ. This CDR3 reads CASSQEGHSTSGNTIYF. CDR3 bases: TGTGCCAGCAGCCAAGAGGGCCATTCTACCTCTGGAAACACCATATATTTT.

The V gene is TRBV4-3, the J gene TRBJ2-2; D may be TRBD2 (5 bases). The germline CDR1 and CDR2 sequences are LGHNA and YSLEER. The CDR3 has 16 amino acids. Trimming stripped 4 bases from V and 6 bases from J, with 18 bases between. As DNA, the CDR3 is TGCGCCAGCAGCCGAACCCACGAGGGTCTCGCCGGGGAGCTGTTTTTT. As protein: CASSRTHEGLAGELFF.

The count of this clone is one. The chain employs TRBV5-1 and TRBJ2-1; D gene unclear. Trimming pared 0 bases from V and 4 bases from J, leaving 8 bases between. Germline V gene sequence: CDR1 SGHRS, CDR2 YFSETQ. The CDR3 is made up of 14 amino acids. The CDR3 is CASSLVLDYNEQFF. The CDR3 nucleotides read TGCGCCAGCAGCTTGGTGTTGGATTACAATGAGCAGTTCTTC.

The chain links TRBV6-5 to TRBJ2-7; D is possibly TRBD1 (6 bases). In germline, CDR1 is MNHEY, CDR2 SVGAGI. V lost 7 bases and J 7 bases, leaving 23 bases between the germline ends. There are 15 residues in the CDR3. The DNA of the CDR3 is TGTGCCAGCATCCCTAGTGGGGGCGCCCGTCAAGAGCAGTACTTC. Its protein product is CASIPSGGARQEQYF.

V usage is TRBV7-8 and J usage is TRBJ1-2; no clear D. The CDR3 sequence is 13 residues long. Trimming shortened V by 5 bases and J by 8 bases, and 15 bases separated the two germline ends. The germline gives CDR1 SGHVS, CDR2 FQNEAQ. For the CDR3, the DNA is TGTGCCAGCAGCCTGGACCCGATGGGGGGCTACACCTTC. Its translation is CASSLDPMGGYTF. Drawing the rest from reference TRBV7-8 and TRBJ1-2, the complete variable domain is GAGVSQSPRYKVAKRGQDVALRCDPISGHVSLFWYQQALGQGPEFLTYFQNEAQLDKSGLPSDRFFAERPEGSVSTLKIQRTQQEDSAVYLCASSLDPMGGYTFGSGTRLTVV.

The chain employs TRBV7-2 and TRBJ2-1; no reliable D call. V gave up 5 bases and J gave up 7 bases, with 12 bases separating them. CDR3 size: 13 residues. Germline V lookup: CDR1 SGHTA, CDR2 FQGNSA. CDR3 sequence (DNA): TGTGCCAGCAGCAAGACGCTAGAGAATGAGCAGTTCTTC. Protein sequence: CASSKTLENEQFF.

The chain has TRBV7-9 and TRBJ2-5; 10 nucleotides match TRBD1. Per the germline V gene, CDR1 is SEHNR and CDR2 is FQNEAQ (reference sequence). J gave up 3 bases and V 3 bases, and 1 base lay outside the gene matches. The CDR3 covers 14 residues. CDR3 DNA: TGTGCCAGCAGCTTCGGGACAGGGGAAGAGACCCAGTACTTC. As protein: CASSFGTGEETQYF.

On this clone itself: At the DNA level, this CDR3 is encoded by other sequences in the same sample as well. The chain links TRBV19 to TRBJ2-2, with D unclear. V was cut by 5 bases and J by 6 bases, with 7 bases left in between. Germline V lookup: CDR1 LNHDA, CDR2 SQIVND (reference sequence). The CDR3 length is 12 residues. Written as DNA, the CDR3 is TGTGCCAGTAGTCCCGGTCCCGGGGAGCTGTTTTTT. Translating gives CASSPGPGELFF.

The chain employs TRBV11-2 and TRBJ2-1; no clear D gene. The CDR3 consists of 15 residues. Germline V CDR1 and CDR2: SGHAT, FQNNGV. The V and J ends lost 5 bases and 0 bases respectively, with 11 bases between them. CDR3 residues: CASSARTNSYNEQFF. CDR3 DNA sequence: TGTGCCAGCAGCGCCCGGACCAACTCCTACAATGAGCAGTTCTTC.

The chain recombines TRBV25-1 with TRBJ2-7; D remains unclear. Per germline, CDR1 MGHDK and CDR2 SYGVNS. V was pared by 10 bases and J by 0 bases, with 10 bases between. The CDR3 is 12 amino acids. In DNA, the CDR3 is TGTGCCACCGATATCTTCTCCTACGAGCAGTACTTC. Translating it yields CATDIFSYEQYF.

The gene calls are TRBV10-3 and TRBJ1-1; a weak D match, TRBD1 (6 bases). Per germline, CDR1 ENHRY and CDR2 SYGVKD. V lost 3 bases and J lost 1, with 9 bases in between. The CDR3 is 14 residues long. The CDR3 loop is CAISDSQGNTEAFF. CDR3 DNA sequence: TGTGCCATCAGTGACTCACAGGGGAACACTGAAGCTTTCTTT.

This chain connects TRBV30 to TRBJ2-5; no firm D call. Germline lookup yields CDR1 GTSNPN and CDR2 SVGIG (reference sequence). The CDR3 totals 14 residues. Between the trimmed V and J ends, which lost 3 bases and 2 bases, there was a span of 13 bases. The CDR3, as DNA: TGTGCCTGGAGGGGCGTAACACTACAAGAGACCCAGTACTTC. It translates to CAWRGVTLQETQYF.

The J gene is TRBJ1-2, the V gene TRBV27; D might be TRBD1 (5 bases). The CDR3 has 13 amino acids. Germline CDR1 is MNHEY and CDR2 is SMNVEV (reference sequence). V gave up 2 bases and J gave up 4 bases, with 8 bases separating them. The CDR3: CASSLGAPYGYTF. The DNA for the CDR3 is TGTGCCAGCAGTTTAGGGGCGCCCTATGGCTACACCTTC.

The chain couples TRBV19 to TRBJ1-5; the D gene is possibly TRBD1 (6 bases). The CDR3 spans 13 residues. Germline V gene lookup returns CDR1 LNHDA and CDR2 SQIVND (reference sequence). The V and J ends lost 7 bases and 6 bases respectively, with 13 bases between them. The CDR3 nucleotides are TGTGCCAGTAAGGGGGGGCGCGGTCAGCCCCAGCATTTT. This sequence encodes CASKGGRGQPQHF.

This sequence joins TRBV7-3 and TRBJ2-2, with TRBD1 identical over 9 bases. CDR3 length equals 16 residues. Germline-derived CDR1 and CDR2 are SGHTA and FQGTGA. V lost 0 bases to trimming and J lost 6 bases; unmatched junction nucleotides: 5. CDR3 bases: TGTGCCAGCAGCTTAACGGGACAGGGAAACGCCGGGGAGCTGTTTTTT. It translates to CASSLTGQGNAGELFF.

The J gene is TRBJ1-6, the V gene TRBV10-1; maybe TRBD1 (6 bases). With 2 bases removed from V and 9 bases from J, the gap between germline ends came to 11 bases. The germline V gene has CDR1 WNHNN and CDR2 SYGVQD (reference sequence). The CDR3 runs 14 residues. The DNA for the CDR3 is TGCGCCAGCAGTGAGACAGGGTCGGTTTCACCCCTCCACTTT. Its translation is CASSETGSVSPLHF.

The V gene is TRBV5-6, the J gene TRBJ2-2; D could derive from TRBD1 or TRBD2 (5 bases each). This CDR3 comprises 17 residues. V lost 3 bases, J lost 6 bases, and 21 bases lay in between. Germline CDR1 is SGHDT and CDR2 is YYEEEE. The CDR3 sequence: CASSSIRGRLVAGELFF. DNA of the CDR3: TGTGCCAGCAGCTCTATACGGGGCCGTCTGGTCGCCGGGGAGCTGTTTTTT.

This sequence joins TRBV6-1 and TRBJ2-5, with D hard to call. Germline CDR1 is MNHNS and CDR2 is SASEGT. The CDR3 contains 13 residues. The V end was cut by 5 bases, the J end by 1 base, with 8 bases between. CDR3 protein: CASSPDPQETQYF. The CDR3 coding sequence is TGTGCCAGCAGTCCAGACCCCCAAGAGACCCAGTACTTC.

This clone was counted a single time. The chain joins TRBV10-3 to TRBJ2-1; D not resolved. The CDR3 is 13 residues long. V was pared by 6 bases and J by 4 bases, with 10 bases between. CDR1 is ENHRY, CDR2 SYGVKD, per germline. The CDR3 coding sequence is TGTGCCATCAGCGACATAGAGTACAATGAGCAGTTCTTC. It yields the protein CAISDIEYNEQFF.

This clone was detected only once. The chain uses TRBV30 and TRBJ1-1, with D possibly TRBD1 on 6 matching bases. Germline CDR1 and CDR2: GTSNPN and SVGIG (reference sequence). With 1 base removed from V and 3 bases from J, the gap between germline ends came to 9 bases. The CDR3 runs 13 residues. The CDR3 nucleotides are TGTGCCTGGAGTGATAACAGGGACACTGAAGCTTTCTTT. It yields the protein CAWSDNRDTEAFF.

This chain joins TRBV6-5 and TRBJ1-4; maybe TRBD1 (5 bases). The CDR3 has 14 residues. The germline gives CDR1 MNHEY, CDR2 SVGAGI. Deletions cut 6 bases from V and 0 bases from J, with 8 bases between. The CDR3 region is CASRPQATNEKLFF. As DNA, the CDR3 is TGTGCCAGCAGACCACAGGCAACTAATGAAAAACTGTTTTTT.

The chain recombines TRBV25-1 with TRBJ2-1, with a tentative D call TRBD2 (6 bases). V dropped 4 bases and J dropped 1 base, with 11 bases sitting between them. From germline, CDR1 is MGHDK and CDR2 SYGVNS. This CDR3 is built from 15 residues. The CDR3 coding sequence is TGTGCCAGCAGTGGGGGGGACGGATCCTACAATGAGCAGTTCTTC. Translation: CASSGGDGSYNEQFF.

With respect to this clone: Other DNA sequences of this sample code for an identical CDR3. CDR3 nucleotides: TGTGCCAGTAGTATGACAGGGAACTCCTACGAGCAGTACTTC. Protein: CASSMTGNSYEQYF. V and J are TRBV19 and TRBJ2-7; 7 bases map to TRBD1. The germline CDR1 and CDR2 sequences are LNHDA and SQIVND (reference sequence). The CDR3 is 14 amino acids. The V and J ends lost 3 bases and 0 bases, in that order; junction bases with no gene match: 2. The entire variable domain, with the rest obtained from reference TRBV19 and TRBJ2-7, is as follows: DGGITQSPKYLFRKEGQNVTLSCEQNLNHDAMYWYRQDPGQGLRLIYYSQIVNDFQKGDIAEGYSVSREKKESFPLTVTSAQKNPTAFYLCASSMTGNSYEQYFGPGTRLTVT.